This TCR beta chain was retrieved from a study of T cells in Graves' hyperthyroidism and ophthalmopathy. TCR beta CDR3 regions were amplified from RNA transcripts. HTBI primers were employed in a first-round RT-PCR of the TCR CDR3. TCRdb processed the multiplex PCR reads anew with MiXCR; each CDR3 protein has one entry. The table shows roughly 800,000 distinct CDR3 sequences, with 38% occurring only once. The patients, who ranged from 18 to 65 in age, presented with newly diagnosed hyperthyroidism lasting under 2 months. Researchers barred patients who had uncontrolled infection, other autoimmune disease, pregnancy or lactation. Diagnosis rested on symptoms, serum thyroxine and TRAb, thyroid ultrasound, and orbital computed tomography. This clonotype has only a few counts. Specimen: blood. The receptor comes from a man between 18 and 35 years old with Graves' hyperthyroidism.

CDR3 protein: CSARLAGTENTEAFF. The CDR3 DNA follows: TGCAGTGCTAGATTGGCCGGGACAGAGAACACTGAAGCTTTCTTT. V is TRBV20-1 and J is TRBJ1-1; the match to TRBD1 covers 7 bases. V shed 2 bases and J 1 base; nucleotides not matched to a gene: 7. This CDR3 is built from 15 residues. Germline V gene lookup returns CDR1 DFQATT and CDR2 SNEGSKA (reference sequence).